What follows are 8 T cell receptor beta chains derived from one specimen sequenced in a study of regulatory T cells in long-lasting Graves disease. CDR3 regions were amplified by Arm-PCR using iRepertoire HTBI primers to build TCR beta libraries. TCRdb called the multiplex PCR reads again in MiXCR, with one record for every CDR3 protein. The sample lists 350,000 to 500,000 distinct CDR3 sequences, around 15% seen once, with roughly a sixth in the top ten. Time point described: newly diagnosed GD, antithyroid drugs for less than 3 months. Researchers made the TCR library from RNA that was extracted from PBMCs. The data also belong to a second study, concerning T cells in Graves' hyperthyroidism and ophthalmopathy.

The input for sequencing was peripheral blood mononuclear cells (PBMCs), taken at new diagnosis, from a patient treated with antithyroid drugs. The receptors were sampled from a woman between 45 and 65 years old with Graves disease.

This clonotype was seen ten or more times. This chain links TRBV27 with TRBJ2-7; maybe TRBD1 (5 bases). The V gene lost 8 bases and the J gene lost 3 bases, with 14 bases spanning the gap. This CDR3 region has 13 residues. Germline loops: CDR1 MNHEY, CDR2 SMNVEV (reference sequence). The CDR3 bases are TGTGCCAGCCGGATGACAGCCGACTACGAGCAGTACTTC. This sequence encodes CASRMTADYEQYF.

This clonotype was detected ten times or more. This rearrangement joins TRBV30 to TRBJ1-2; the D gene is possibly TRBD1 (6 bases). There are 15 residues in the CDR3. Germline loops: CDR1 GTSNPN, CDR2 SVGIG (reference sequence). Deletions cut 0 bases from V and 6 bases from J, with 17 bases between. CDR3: CAWSVPLPDRDGYTF. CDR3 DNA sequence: TGTGCCTGGAGTGTCCCGCTACCGGACAGAGATGGCTACACCTTC.

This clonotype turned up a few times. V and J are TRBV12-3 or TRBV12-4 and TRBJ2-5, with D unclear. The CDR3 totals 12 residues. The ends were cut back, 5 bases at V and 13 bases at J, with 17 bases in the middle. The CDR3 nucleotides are TGTGCCAGCAGTCACAGATTTCCCCCTCTGTACTTC. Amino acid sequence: CASSHRFPPLYF.

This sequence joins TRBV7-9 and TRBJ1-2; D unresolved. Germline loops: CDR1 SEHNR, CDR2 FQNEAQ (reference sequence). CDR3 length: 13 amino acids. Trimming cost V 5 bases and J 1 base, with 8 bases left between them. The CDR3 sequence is CASSHIVNYGYTF. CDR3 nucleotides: TGTGCCAGCAGCCACATAGTTAACTATGGCTACACCTTC.

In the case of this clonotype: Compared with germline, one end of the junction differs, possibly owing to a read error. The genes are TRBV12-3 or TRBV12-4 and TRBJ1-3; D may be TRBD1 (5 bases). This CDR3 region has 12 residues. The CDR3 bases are TGTGCCAGCTGCACCCAGGGAAACACCGTATATTTT. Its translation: CASCTQGNTVYF.

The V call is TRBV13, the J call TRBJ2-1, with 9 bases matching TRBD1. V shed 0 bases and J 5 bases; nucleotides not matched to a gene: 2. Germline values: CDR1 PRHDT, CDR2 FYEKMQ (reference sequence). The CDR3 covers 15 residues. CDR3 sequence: CASSLGGQGNNEQFF. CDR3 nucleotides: TGTGCCAGCAGCTTAGGTGGACAGGGGAACAATGAGCAGTTCTTC.

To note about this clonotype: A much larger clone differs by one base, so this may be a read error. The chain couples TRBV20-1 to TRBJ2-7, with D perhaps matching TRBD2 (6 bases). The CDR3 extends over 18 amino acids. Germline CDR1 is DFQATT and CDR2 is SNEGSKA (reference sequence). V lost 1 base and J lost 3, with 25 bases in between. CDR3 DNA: TGCAGTGCTAGAGGGGCCCCCCCTAGAGCTGGAGGGGACTACGAGCAGTACTTC. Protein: CSARGAPPRAGGDYEQYF.

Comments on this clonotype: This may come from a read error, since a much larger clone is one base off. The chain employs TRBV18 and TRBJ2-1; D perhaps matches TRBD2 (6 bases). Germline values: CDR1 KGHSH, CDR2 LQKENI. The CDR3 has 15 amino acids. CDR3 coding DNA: TGTGCCAGCCCACCACCGAGTACCAGTACTAGCGAGCAGTTCTTC. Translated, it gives CASPPPSTSTSEQFF.